What follows describes a single T cell receptor (beta chain). What this receptor recognizes is not known. Base qualities were left out, and no much larger clone turns up one base away. These data come from a study of blood T cell repertoires in COVID-19 (dated by TCRdb to the early 2020s). About the investigation overall: Samples covering the acute and convalescent phases of COVID-19 were provided by collaborators in the United States, Italy and Spain. The material from the prospective study consisted of cDNA or gDNA derived from T cells, B-cell-depleted T cells, or PBMCs. The dataset comprised deeply sampled blood TCRbeta repertoires from subjects exposed to, actively infected with, or recovered from COVID-19. The repertoires were released in a freely available public database meant as a resource for research on the immune response to SARS-CoV-2. Samples were obtained from the ongoing ImmuneRACE study (first 160 participants) and from 950 to 1,500 subjects provided by 6 global collaborators. The sample metadata nearly always contained a de-identified subject ID, COVID-19 status, age in years and sex. Where HLA class I and class II types were available, the types were taken from metadata supplied by the sample provider, not from assay-based typing. General findings and caveats noted by the study authors: The quantity of clinical and demographic metadata differed by source and by participant and was supplied without curation.

V lost 0 bases and J lost 2 bases; the stretch between them is 10 bases long. From its cysteine to its phenylalanine, the CDR3 spans 15 amino acids. Of the read, only the CDR3 DNA is kept; its 45 bases are in frame from base 1. CDR1 and CDR2, per the germline V gene, are SGHVS and FQNEAQ. TCRbeta CDR3 regions were amplified from genomic DNA using the immunoSEQ Assay, a bias-controlled multiplex PCR. The authors processed their data as follows. Within the assay, amplification of reference gene primers was used to estimate how many nucleated cells each sample contained. To quantify the absolute abundance of each unique TCRbeta CDR3 rearrangement, sequence reads were collapsed and filtered. For each sample, productive Simpson clonality was calculated as the square root of Simpson's diversity index across productive rearrangements. In its TCRdb copy, this immuneACCESS table keeps in-frame sequences only and misses some clones. Where compared with another copy, unresolved V genes explain less than half of these, and the others have no known cause. The V and J calls and clone size are taken from that table; D and trimming were inferred from the DNA. The sample profile shows 280,000 or so clones; 89% of them were found once. The ten largest make up 2.5% to 3.5% of the sample.

Enrolling through a virtual design, the prospective study's participants ranged in age from roughly 18 to 90 years and lived across roughly 24 United States geographic areas. To assign participants to cohorts, the prospective study relied on clinical history that participants themselves reported in a screening survey and a study questionnaire. Exposed participants had been in contact with someone with a PCR-confirmed or clinician-diagnosed COVID-19 case within 2 weeks of study entry. In the prospective study, mobile phlebotomists collected whole blood, serum and a nasopharyngeal or oropharyngeal swab from each participant. Prospective study participants could optionally give additional blood draws and questionnaires over an approximately 2-month period. Before DNA extraction, prospective study blood samples were shipped either frozen or at room temperature.

This chain joins TRBV7-8 to TRBJ1-2; a tentative D call is TRBD1 (5 bases match). Sequencing used PBMCs or T cells enriched from blood (not recorded which). The receptor was derived from a woman aged 45 to 65 who had been exposed to COVID-19. The CDR3 protein is CASSLAMGGNYGYTF. DNA sequence: TGTGCCAGCAGCTTAGCGATGGGGGGGAACTATGGCTACACCTTC.